Detailed here is one TCR beta chain. In germline, CDR1 is MDHEN, CDR2 SYDVKM. The CDR3 covers 14 residues. Deletions cut 2 bases from V and 4 bases from J, with 12 bases between. A second about 6 to 12 cycle PCR used barcoded and J-beta primers. Each CDR3 protein gets one entry after TCRdb re-called the 5' RACE reads with MiXCR. The sample gives around 1,000,000 distinct CDR3 sequences, around 25% of which show up once; around 0.75% is in the top ten. The sample belongs to a study of blood T cells in healthy people across ages. About the study: Per every two T cells, about one barcoded beta molecule was captured by template switching.

This sample was also put to use in a study of T cells of mothers and their children.

The sequence was obtained from a girl under 10 years old in good health. The chain combines TRBV28 with TRBJ2-7; possible D gene TRBD2, 5 bases. The sequencing input was blood. CDR3 coding DNA: TGTGCCAGCAGTTTAAAGAGGGAGATTTACGAGCAGTACTTC. Its protein product is CASSLKREIYEQYF.